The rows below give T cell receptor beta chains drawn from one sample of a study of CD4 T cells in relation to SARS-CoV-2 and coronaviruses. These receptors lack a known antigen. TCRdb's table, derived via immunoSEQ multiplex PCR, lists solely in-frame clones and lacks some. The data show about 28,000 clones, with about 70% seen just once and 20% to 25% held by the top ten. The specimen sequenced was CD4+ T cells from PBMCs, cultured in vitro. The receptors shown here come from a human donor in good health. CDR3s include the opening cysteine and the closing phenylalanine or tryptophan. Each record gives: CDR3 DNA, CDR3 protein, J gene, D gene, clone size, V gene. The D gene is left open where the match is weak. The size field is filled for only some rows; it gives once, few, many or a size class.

DNA: TGCGCCAGCGCTGAATCCCGCTACAATGAGCAGTTCTTC
CDR3: CASAESRYNEQFF
J: TRBJ2-1
D: NA
size: NA
V: TRBV10-1

DNA: TGTGCCAGCAGTTTTGGGGACCGGAGGGCCTACACCTTC
CDR3: CASSFGDRRAYTF
J: TRBJ1-2
D: NA
size: NA
V: TRBV12-3/TRBV12-4

DNA: TGTGCCAGCAGCCTACCGTTGTTAGCGGGGGGGTCTGAGCAGTTCTTC
CDR3: CASSLPLLAGGSEQFF
J: TRBJ2-1
D: TRBD2
size: NA
V: TRBV7-9

DNA: TGTGCCAGCAGCGGCGGGGCAGGAGAAAAACTGTTTTTT
CDR3: CASSGGAGEKLFF
J: TRBJ1-4
D: NA
size: once
V: TRBV3-1/TRBV3-2

DNA: TGTGCCAGCAGCTTGGGGGAGGGGACGCAGTATTTT
CDR3: CASSLGEGTQYF
J: TRBJ2-3
D: TRBD2
size: NA
V: TRBV7-9

DNA: TGCGCCAGCAGCTTCCGAGGGGACAGGGGGCTGAATTCACCCCTCCACTTT
CDR3: CASSFRGDRGLNSPLHF
J: TRBJ1-6
D: TRBD1
size: NA
V: TRBV4-1

DNA: TGTGCCAGCAGACAGAGCGGGGGGGCCACCGGGGAGCTGTTTTTT
CDR3: CASRQSGGATGELFF
J: TRBJ2-2
D: TRBD2
size: NA
V: TRBV7-2

DNA: TGTGCCAGCGCTGGGAGACAGAACACCGGGGAGCTGTTTTTT
CDR3: CASAGRQNTGELFF
J: TRBJ2-2
D: NA
size: few
V: TRBV2

DNA: TGTGCCAGCAGTTACTACCCGGGGCCCTCCTACGAGCAGTACTTC
CDR3: CASSYYPGPSYEQYF
J: TRBJ2-7
D: NA
size: once
V: TRBV27

DNA: TGTGCCAGCAGTCACGGGGAGGGGAGTTCTCAGACCTTC
CDR3: CASSHGEGSSQTF
J: TRBJ1-2
D: NA
size: NA
V: TRBV6-2/TRBV6-3

DNA: TGTGCCAGCTCACCAGTGCGATGGAGTGAAAAACTGTTTTTT
CDR3: CASSPVRWSEKLFF
J: TRBJ1-4
D: NA
size: few
V: TRBV18

DNA: TGTGCCATCAGTGGACAGCCTAGCACAGATACGCAGTATTTT
CDR3: CAISGQPSTDTQYF
J: TRBJ2-3
D: NA
size: NA
V: TRBV10-3

DNA: TGTGCCAGCAGCTTAAACATCGTGAACACCGGGGAGCTGTTTTTT
CDR3: CASSLNIVNTGELFF
J: TRBJ2-2
D: NA
size: NA
V: TRBV7-9

DNA: TGTGCCAGCAGGGAGAGTGGTACGCAGTATTTT
CDR3: CASRESGTQYF
J: TRBJ2-3
D: NA
size: NA
V: TRBV7-9

DNA: TGTGCCAGCAGCCCGCTAGCGGGGGACACAGATACGCAGTATTTT
CDR3: CASSPLAGDTDTQYF
J: TRBJ2-3
D: TRBD2
size: NA
V: TRBV11-3

DNA: TGTGCCAGCAGGGACCTAGGGGTTTCCTACGAGCAGTACTTC
CDR3: CASRDLGVSYEQYF
J: TRBJ2-7
D: NA
size: NA
V: TRBV2

DNA: TGTGCCAGCGGGAGGGTGGGACAGGGTCCGTATTTT
CDR3: CASGRVGQGPYF
J: TRBJ2-3
D: TRBD1
size: few
V: TRBV2

DNA: TGTGCCAGCAGCTTGGTGGGTTCCTACGAGCAGTACTTC
CDR3: CASSLVGSYEQYF
J: TRBJ2-7
D: NA
size: NA
V: TRBV5-6

DNA: TGCGCCAGCAGCCAAGAGGATCAGGGGCCCGACACTGAAGCTTTCTTT
CDR3: CASSQEDQGPDTEAFF
J: TRBJ1-1
D: NA
size: NA
V: TRBV4-3

DNA: TGTGCCAGCAGCCAAGATCGGGCGCGATTTGGGGCCAACGTCCTGACTTTC
CDR3: CASSQDRARFGANVLTF
J: TRBJ2-6
D: NA
size: NA
V: TRBV14

DNA: TGTGCCAGCAGCTTAGATCGCGGGTCCCCCCTCCACTTT
CDR3: CASSLDRGSPLHF
J: TRBJ1-6
D: NA
size: NA
V: TRBV11-2

DNA: TGTGCCAGCAGCGGGCAAACAGGGGAGGAAGAGACCCAGTACTTC
CDR3: CASSGQTGEEETQYF
J: TRBJ2-5
D: NA
size: NA
V: TRBV7-2

DNA: TGTGCCAGCTCACCGATGAGCCAGCGGGGGAGCTCCTACAATGAGCAGTTCTTC
CDR3: CASSPMSQRGSSYNEQFF
J: TRBJ2-1
D: TRBD2
size: NA
V: TRBV18

DNA: TGTGCCAGCAGCCTTGTATCCCCAGCGGGGGGTAGAGATACGCAGTATTTT
CDR3: CASSLVSPAGGRDTQYF
J: TRBJ2-3
D: TRBD2
size: NA
V: TRBV14

DNA: TGCGCCAGCAGCCAAGAGAACAGGGGGAACTATGGCTACACCTTC
CDR3: CASSQENRGNYGYTF
J: TRBJ1-2
D: TRBD1
size: NA
V: TRBV4-3

DNA: TGTGCCAGCAGCTTACAAGGGACAGCTAGCACAGATACGCAGTATTTT
CDR3: CASSLQGTASTDTQYF
J: TRBJ2-3
D: TRBD1
size: NA
V: TRBV7-2

DNA: TGTGCCAGCAGTCCCCTTTATAATTCACCCCTCCACTTT
CDR3: CASSPLYNSPLHF
J: TRBJ1-6
D: NA
size: NA
V: TRBV12-3/TRBV12-4